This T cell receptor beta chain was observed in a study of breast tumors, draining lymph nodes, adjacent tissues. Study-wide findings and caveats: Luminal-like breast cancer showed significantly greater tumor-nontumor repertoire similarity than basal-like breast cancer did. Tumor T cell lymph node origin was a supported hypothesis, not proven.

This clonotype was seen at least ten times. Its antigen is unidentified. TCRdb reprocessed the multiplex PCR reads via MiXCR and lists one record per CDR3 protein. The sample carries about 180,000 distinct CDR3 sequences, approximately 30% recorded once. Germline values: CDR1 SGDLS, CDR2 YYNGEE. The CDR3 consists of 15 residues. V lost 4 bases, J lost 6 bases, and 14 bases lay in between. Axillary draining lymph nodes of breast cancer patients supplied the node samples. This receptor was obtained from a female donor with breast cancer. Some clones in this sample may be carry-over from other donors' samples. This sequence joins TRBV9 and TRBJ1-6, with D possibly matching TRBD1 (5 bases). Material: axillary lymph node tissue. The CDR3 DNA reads TGTGCCAGCAGCCCCAGACAGACTCTTAATTCACCCCTCCACTTT. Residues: CASSPRQTLNSPLHF.